This passage covers 22 T cell receptor beta chains from one sample sequenced in a study of T cell responses to AZD1222 COVID-19 vaccine. Method: immunoSEQ multiplex PCR; TCRdb's copy keeps in-frame clones and lacks some. Altogether approximately 170,000 clones are present, roughly 90% being singletons, with the ten largest covering about 1.6%. Sequenced here: peripheral blood, sampled on day 0 of AZD1222 vaccination. These receptors all stem from an adult in good health.

This clone was seen a few times. The J gene is TRBJ2-1, the V gene TRBV7-9; no clear D. The V end lost 5 bases, the J end lost 8 bases, and 10 bases lay between the germline ends. Per germline, CDR1 SEHNR and CDR2 FQNEAQ (reference sequence). This CDR3 is built from 12 residues. CDR3 sequence: CASSKDGHEQFF. The CDR3 DNA reads TGTGCCAGCAGCAAAGACGGCCATGAGCAGTTCTTC.

The CDR3 nucleotides read TGTGCCAGCAGCGTGGGATTCGCCCTGTTTTTT. Amino acids: CASSVGFALFF. J is TRBJ1-4 and V is TRBV7-9, with D unclear. Trimming cost V 5 bases and J 14 bases, with 12 bases left between them. The CDR3 runs 11 residues. Germline CDR1 is SEHNR and CDR2 is FQNEAQ (reference sequence).

This clone occurred once. This chain uses TRBV2 with TRBJ2-5; D is perhaps TRBD1 or TRBD2 (5 bases each). V dropped 5 bases and J dropped 2 bases, with 15 bases sitting between them. The V gene's germline CDR1 is SNHLY and CDR2 FYNNEI. The CDR3 is 15 amino acids. The CDR3 sequence: CASSSRRGRQETQYF. DNA for the CDR3: TGTGCCAGCAGTTCCAGACGGGGACGGCAAGAGACCCAGTACTTC. Supplemented by reference TRBV2 and TRBJ2-5, the full variable domain reads EPEVTQTPSHQVTQMGQEVILRCVPISNHLYFYWYRQILGQKVEFLVSFYNNEISEKSEIFDDQFSVERPDGSNFTLKIRSTKLEDSAMYFCASSSRRGRQETQYFGPGTRLLVL.

This clone appeared a single time. The chain recombines TRBV29-1 with TRBJ1-3; maybe TRBD1 (6 bases). This CDR3 region has 14 residues. Per the germline V gene, CDR1 is SQVTM and CDR2 is ANQGSEA. V lost 5 bases, J lost 0 bases, and 11 bases lay in between. The CDR3 DNA reads as TGCAGCGTTCGTAGGACAGACTCTGGAAACACCATATATTTT. Protein sequence: CSVRRTDSGNTIYF.

The rearrangement joins TRBV6-6 to TRBJ1-1; 10 bases are shared with TRBD1. The CDR3 is made up of 15 amino acids. V lost 3 bases to trimming and J lost 4 bases; unmatched junction nucleotides: 5. Germline loops: CDR1 MNHNY, CDR2 SVGAGI (reference sequence). The CDR3 reads CASSYPDRGSTEAFF. CDR3 bases: TGTGCCAGCAGTTATCCGGACAGGGGGAGCACTGAAGCTTTCTTT.

A note on this clone: Additional DNA sequences in this sample encode the identical CDR3. V and J are TRBV9 and TRBJ2-5, with TRBD1 as a possible D gene (5 bases). V lost 0 bases to trimming and J lost 5 bases, with 5 bases between them. CDR3 size: 12 residues. Per the germline V gene, CDR1 is SGDLS and CDR2 is YYNGEE. The DNA for the CDR3 is TGTGCCAGCAGCGTAGAGGGGGAGACCCAGTACTTC. It encodes CASSVEGETQYF.

This clone was picked up a small number of times. CDR3 in DNA: TGTGCCAGCACGGGATGGCCCAACACCGGGGAGCTGTTTTTT. Protein product: CASTGWPNTGELFF. The rearrangement joins TRBV5-4 to TRBJ2-2; TRBD2 might be the D (5 bases). Germline CDR1 and CDR2: SGHNT and YYREEE (reference sequence). The CDR3 totals 14 residues. V gave up 6 bases and J gave up 2 bases, with 11 bases separating them.

The chain is built from TRBV5-1 and TRBJ1-2; D is unresolved. This CDR3 region has 15 residues. Per the germline V gene, CDR1 is SGHRS and CDR2 is YFSETQ. V lost 0 bases, J lost 2 bases, and 11 bases lay in between. The CDR3 DNA reads as TGCGCCAGCAGCTTGGGGATAGACCGAAACTATGGCTACACCTTC. Protein: CASSLGIDRNYGYTF.

J is TRBJ2-1 and V is TRBV2; the D gene is possibly TRBD1 (6 bases). This CDR3 region has 16 residues. Germline values: CDR1 SNHLY, CDR2 FYNNEI. With 1 base removed from V and 6 bases from J, the gap between germline ends came to 16 bases. CDR3 DNA sequence: TGTGCCAGCAGTGAAGACGGCAGGGGATATGGCAATGAGCAGTTCTTC. Amino acid sequence: CASSEDGRGYGNEQFF.

The chain uses TRBV7-9 and TRBJ1-2; tentative D call: TRBD1 (5 bases). V was cut by 2 bases and J by 8 bases, with 12 bases left in between. Per the germline V gene, CDR1 is SEHNR and CDR2 is FQNEAQ (reference sequence). The CDR3 contains 13 residues. CDR3 protein: CASSLMGPRGYTF. CDR3 DNA sequence: TGTGCCAGCAGCTTAATGGGGCCGAGGGGCTACACCTTC.

This clone was seen more than once but under ten times. DNA of the CDR3: TGTGCCAGCAGCTACACGACAGGGGCTGACCAGCCCCAGCATTTT. Translating gives CASSYTTGADQPQHF. The J gene is TRBJ1-5, the V gene TRBV6-5; 8 nucleotides agree with TRBD1. Trimming took 6 bases from V and 7 from J; bases not matched to a gene: 11. The CDR3 loop spans 15 amino acids. Germline CDR1 reads MNHEY; CDR2 reads SVGAGI.

This clone was seen just once. The chain couples TRBV5-6 to TRBJ2-4, with D unresolved. The germline gives CDR1 SGHDT, CDR2 YYEEEE. V was shortened by 1 base and J by 4 bases, with 9 bases between the two germline ends. This CDR3 is 14 amino acids long. This CDR3 reads CASSLSSSKNIQYF. Written as DNA, the CDR3 is TGTGCCAGCAGCTTGAGTAGTAGTAAAAACATTCAGTACTTC. Looking up the rest from reference TRBV5-6 and TRBJ2-4 gives the full variable domain: DAGVTQSPTHLIKTRGQQVTLRCSPKSGHDTVSWYQQALGQGPQFIFQYYEEEERQRGNFPDRFSGHQFPNYSSELNVNALLLGDSALYLCASSLSSSKNIQYFGAGTRLSVL.

The chain couples TRBV6-5 to TRBJ2-7, with 11 bases matching TRBD2. Trimming removed 6 bases from V and 7 bases from J; junction bases left unmatched: 11. Germline CDR1 is MNHEY and CDR2 is SVGAGI. This CDR3 comprises 15 residues. The CDR3, as DNA: TGTGCCAGCAGACGCATAGCGGGAGGGCTTGGGGAGCAGTACTTC. The encoded protein is CASRRIAGGLGEQYF.

V is TRBV2 and J is TRBJ2-1, with 7 bases aligning to TRBD2. The CDR3 length is 17 residues. The J segment lost 8 bases and the V segment lost 1 base, leaving 14 bases of the junction unmatched. Looked up from germline, CDR1 is SNHLY and CDR2 is FYNNEI. The CDR3 sequence is CASSEGLRAGEVHEQFF. The CDR3, as DNA: TGTGCCAGCAGTGAAGGGTTGAGGGCGGGAGAAGTCCATGAGCAGTTCTTC.

V and J are TRBV2 and TRBJ1-2; D unclear. Trimming stripped 5 bases from V and 6 bases from J, with 16 bases between. Per the germline V gene, CDR1 is SNHLY and CDR2 is FYNNEI. This CDR3 contains 14 residues. The CDR3 DNA reads TGTGCCAGCAGTCCCCGGACGGTTATCGATGGCTACACCTTC. Amino acid sequence: CASSPRTVIDGYTF.

The chain links TRBV30 to TRBJ1-5; 7 bases are shared with TRBD1. The V segment lost 3 bases and the J segment 6 bases; nucleotides outside the gene matches: 5. The CDR3 consists of 13 residues. The V gene's germline CDR1 is GTSNPN and CDR2 SVGIG (reference sequence). CDR3 loop: CAWSTGDAQPQHF. CDR3 coding DNA: TGTGCCTGGAGCACAGGGGACGCTCAGCCCCAGCATTTT.

The V gene is TRBV4-1, the J gene TRBJ2-5, with TRBD2 identical over 8 bases. Unmatched junction bases numbered 6, after V lost 1 base and J lost 2 bases. CDR3 length: 16 amino acids. In germline, CDR1 is MGHRA, CDR2 YSYEKL. CDR3 DNA sequence: TGCGCCAGCAGCCAAGCATATAGCGGGGATCAAGAGACCCAGTACTTC. Encoded protein: CASSQAYSGDQETQYF.

The chain recombines TRBV5-1 with TRBJ2-2, with D perhaps TRBD2 (7 bases). Germline-derived CDR1 and CDR2 are SGHRS and YFSETQ. Trimming took 7 bases from V and 5 from J, leaving 18 bases between them. The CDR3 spans 15 residues. Here the CDR3 reads CASEGGGPGTGELFF. The CDR3 DNA follows: TGCGCCAGCGAAGGGGGAGGGCCTGGAACCGGGGAGCTGTTTTTT.

The rearrangement joins TRBV11-2 to TRBJ2-7, with D perhaps matching TRBD2 (5 bases). The CDR3 consists of 16 residues. Trimming pared 6 bases from V and 1 base from J, leaving 19 bases between. Germline V lookup: CDR1 SGHAT, CDR2 FQNNGV. CDR3 sequence reads: CASRGVMAATSYEQYF. The CDR3 DNA reads TGTGCCAGCAGGGGAGTGATGGCAGCCACTTCCTACGAGCAGTACTTC.

V usage is TRBV7-3 and J usage is TRBJ1-2; possibly TRBD1 for D (5 bases). The CDR3 is 13 amino acids. CDR1 and CDR2 (germline): SGHTA, FQGTGA. V was pared by 1 base and J by 6 bases, with 9 bases between. DNA of the CDR3: TGTGCCAGCAGCTTAAGGGGGGAGGATGGCTACACCTTC. Its protein product is CASSLRGEDGYTF.

This clone was picked up one time. This chain uses TRBV9 with TRBJ1-5, with 9 bases matching TRBD1. Unmatched junction bases numbered 5, after V lost 3 bases and J lost 7 bases. The CDR3 extends over 14 amino acids. Germline V CDR1 and CDR2: SGDLS, YYNGEE. The DNA of the CDR3 is TGTGCCAGCAGCGCCGGACAGGGGCACCAGCCCCAGCATTTT. Translating it yields CASSAGQGHQPQHF. Supplemented by reference TRBV9 and TRBJ1-5, the full variable domain reads DSGVTQTPKHLITATGQRVTLRCSPRSGDLSVYWYQQSLDQGLQFLIQYYNGEERAKGNILERFSAQQFPDLHSELNLSSLELGDSALYFCASSAGQGHQPQHFGDGTRLSIL.

The CDR3 sequence: CASSVTRGIYNEQFF. CDR3 DNA: TGTGCCAGCAGTGTCACGCGGGGGATCTACAATGAGCAGTTCTTC. The V and J genes are TRBV27 and TRBJ2-1, with TRBD2 identical over 7 bases. The V gene end was trimmed by 5 bases and the J gene end by 3 bases; junction bases not matched to a gene: 7. The CDR3 covers 15 residues. Germline V lookup: CDR1 MNHEY, CDR2 SMNVEV (reference sequence).